This T cell receptor beta chain was recorded in a study of cytomegalovirus exposure and HLA in healthy donors. Each donor was healthy, and each was a bone marrow donor. The PCR employed 60 Vbeta primers together with 13 Jbeta primers. The protocol was immunoSEQ multiplex PCR, while the TCRdb copy is restricted to in-frame clones and leaves out a portion. Counted here are hundreds of thousands of clones, 82% occurring once; the ten biggest clones make up 6%. This clone appeared once. This CDR3 contains 14 residues. Trimming cost V 6 bases and J 4 bases, with 12 bases left between them. Germline V lookup: CDR1 SEHNR, CDR2 FQNEAQ (reference sequence).

The chain has TRBV7-9 and TRBJ2-2, with a tentative D call TRBD1 (6 bases). The material sequenced was PBMCs. The clonotype originates from a man between 40 and 49 years old in good health and CMV-seropositive. In DNA, the CDR3 is TGTGCCAGCAGGAACAGGGTTCGCACCGGGGAGCTGTTTTTT. Translating it yields CASRNRVRTGELFF. Together with reference TRBV7-9 and TRBJ2-2, the CDR3 gives the full variable domain: DTGVSQNPRHKITKRGQNVTFRCDPISEHNRLYWYRQTLGQGPEFLTYFQNEAQLEKSRLLSDRFSAERPKGSFSTLEIQRTEQGDSAMYLCASRNRVRTGELFFGEGSRLTVL.